This TCR beta chain was captured by sequencing in a study of beta chain features in type 1 diabetes. The table lists this clone with a few counts. Its antigen is unidentified. General study findings and limits: Among type 1 diabetes patients, VDJ junctions had fewer insertions and more deletions.

CDR3 length: 13 amino acids. The V gene's germline CDR1 is LNHDA and CDR2 SQIVND (reference sequence). V lost 6 bases and J 1 base, leaving 9 bases between the germline ends. cDNA synthesis used the whole RNA isolate, giving expressed TCRB sequences. Profiling relied on immunoSEQ multiplex PCR, and the TCRdb table lists in-frame clones only, not all of them. Seen here are 350,000 to 450,000 clones, approximately 15% observed once, and the top ten hold around 0.035%. The genes are TRBV19 and TRBJ2-5; D is perhaps TRBD1 or TRBD2 (5 bases each). This receptor was obtained from a man aged 25-45 years in good health. Material: naive CD4+ T cells from blood. The CDR3 DNA reads TGTGCCAGTAGCGGGGACCTCCAAGAGACCCAGTACTTC. Encoded protein: CASSGDLQETQYF.